This TCR beta chain appears in the sequencing data of a study of blood T cell repertoires in COVID-19. Study background: Sites in the United States, Italy and Spain provided acute and convalescent COVID-19 samples.

In the original analysis: Counts of nucleated cells, estimated from reference gene primer amplification, were obtained. Sequencing was performed with immunoSEQ multiplex PCR; in TCRdb, only in-frame clones are kept and a portion is missing. From that table come the V and J calls and clone size; the DNA was used to work out D and trimming. The table records about 250,000 clones, nearly 90% of them present only once. This clone was observed a single time. Trimming shortened V by 3 bases and J by 2 bases, and 8 bases separated the two germline ends. The CDR3 spans 13 residues. In germline, CDR1 is DFQATT, CDR2 SNEGSKA (reference sequence).

The sample comprised peripheral blood. The sequence was collected from a young man with active or convalescent COVID-19. V usage is TRBV20-1 and J usage is TRBJ1-5; D not resolved. CDR3 region: CSASRQGNQPQHF. For the CDR3, the DNA is TGCAGTGCTAGTAGGCAGGGCAATCAGCCCCAGCATTTT.